The present TCR beta chain was sequenced within a study of blood T cell dynamics during melanoma immunotherapy. Study details: Standard first-line treatment here was pembrolizumab or nivolumab plus ipilimumab in metastatic melanoma.

The CDR3 covers 15 residues. From germline, CDR1 is SGHNT and CDR2 YENEEA. V dropped 5 bases and J dropped 4 bases, with 16 bases sitting between them. The time point here: week 3, after first cycle of checkpoint inhibitor. Prior systemic cancer therapy, immunosuppressant use and other active malignancies excluded patients. TCRdb keeps only in-frame clones here, not all; method: immunoSEQ multiplex PCR. The sample gives roughly 29,000 clones, approximately 80% of which show up once; under 13% is in the top ten. This sample comprised blood, obtained from a patient treated with checkpoint blockade. The receptor's source is a human donor with melanoma. The J gene is TRBJ2-3, the V gene TRBV11-3; D is tentatively TRBD1 or TRBD2 (7 bases each). The CDR3 nucleotides are TGTGCCAGCAGCCAGGGAGGGGGCGGATCAGATACGCAGTATTTT. Amino acid sequence: CASSQGGGGSDTQYF.